The subject of this entry is one T cell receptor beta chain. Assay: immunoSEQ multiplex PCR; the TCRdb copy retains only in-frame clones and omits some. The data hold nearly 30,000 clones, with approximately 80% observed a single time. CDR3 length: 14 amino acids. V was cut by 6 bases and J by 9 bases, with 20 bases left in between. Germline CDR1 reads MNHEY; CDR2 reads SMNVEV (reference sequence). The data were taken from a study of graft-versus-host responses after intestinal transplantation. The authors processed graft tissue to release intraepithelial and lamina propria lymphocytes. The source is a human patient who received an intestinal transplant, so some T cells may come from the graft donor. The sample consisted of ileum tissue, taken 98 days after intestinal transplantation. The chain links TRBV27 to TRBJ1-2; D ambiguous. The DNA of the CDR3 is TGTGCCAGCAGACTCTCGGGCGGTGCGATGAGCTACACCTTC. Translation gives CASRLSGGAMSYTF.